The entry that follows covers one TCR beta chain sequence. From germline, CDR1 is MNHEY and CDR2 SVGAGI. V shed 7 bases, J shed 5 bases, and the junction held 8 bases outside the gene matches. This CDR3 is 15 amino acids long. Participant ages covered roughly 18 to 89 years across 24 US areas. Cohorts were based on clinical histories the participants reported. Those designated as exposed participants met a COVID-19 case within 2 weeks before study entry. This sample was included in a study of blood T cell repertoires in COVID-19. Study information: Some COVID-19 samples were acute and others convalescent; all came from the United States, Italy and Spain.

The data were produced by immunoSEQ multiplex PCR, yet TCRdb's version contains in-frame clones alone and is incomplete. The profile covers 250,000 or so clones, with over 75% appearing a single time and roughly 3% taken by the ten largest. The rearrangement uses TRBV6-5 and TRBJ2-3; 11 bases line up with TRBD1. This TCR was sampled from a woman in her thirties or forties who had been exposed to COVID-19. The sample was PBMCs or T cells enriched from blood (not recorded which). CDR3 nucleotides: TGTGCCAGCAAGCTGGGACAGGGGGGAATAGATACGCAGTATTTT. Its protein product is CASKLGQGGIDTQYF.